This T cell receptor (beta chain) was obtained from a study of OX40 agonist ivuxolimab in advanced cancers. Turning to the study itself: Patients in dose escalation had liver, melanoma, kidney or head and neck cancers.

The CDR3 is 19 amino acids. V shed 2 bases and J shed 1 base, with 23 bases lying between them. CDR1 is SGHTA, CDR2 FQGNSA, per germline. Assay used: immunoSEQ multiplex PCR; TCRdb lists only in-frame clones, some missing. The data contain under 85,000 clones, roughly 87% of them singletons. This receptor was taken from an adult with an advanced solid tumor such as melanoma, head and neck, liver or kidney cancer. The chain joins TRBV7-2 to TRBJ2-5; D gene ambiguous. The source was CD4+ or CD8+ T cells sorted from blood, collected in a trial of the OX40 agonist ivuxolimab. DNA of the CDR3: TGTGCCAGCAGCTTACGTTTTTCGGTGTGGGATCGGCTCCAAGAGACCCAGTACTTC. Its translation is CASSLRFSVWDRLQETQYF.